This T cell receptor beta chain was captured in a study of CDR3 diversity in severe acne. One entry per CDR3 protein results from TCRdb running MiXCR on the PCR reads. This table has more than 85,000 distinct CDR3 sequences, roughly half appearing once. Germline V gives CDR1 WNHNN, CDR2 SYGVQD (reference sequence). This CDR3 is built from 12 residues. The V and J ends lost 4 bases and 7 bases, in that order; junction bases with no gene match: 4. Sequencing used blood. This rearrangement joins TRBV10-1 to TRBJ2-7, with TRBD1 identical over 7 bases. This clonotype was sampled from a male donor in good health, serving as a control. The CDR3 spells CASSVRRGEQYF. In DNA, the CDR3 is TGCGCCAGCAGTGTTCGCAGGGGGGAGCAGTACTTC.